This T cell receptor beta chain comes out of a study of technical replicates of blood from a few donors. Sequencing was performed with immunoSEQ multiplex PCR; in TCRdb, only in-frame clones are kept and a portion is missing. Among about 82,000 clones listed, roughly 90% were seen once. CDR1 and CDR2 from the germline V gene are MNHEY and SVGAGI. The junction had 5 bases not matched to a gene; V was cut back by 6 bases and J by 4 bases. The length of the CDR3 is 15 residues. This receptor was taken from a human donor in good health. Sequenced material: T cells isolated from PBMCs. The J gene is TRBJ2-6, the V gene TRBV6-5; 8 bases align to TRBD1. The CDR3 nucleotides read TGTGCCAGCAGAAGACAGGGGTACGGGGCCAACGTCCTGACTTTC. This codes for CASRRQGYGANVLTF.